This note documents a single TCR beta chain sequence. The primer mix had 60 Vbeta and 13 Jbeta primers. Original processing notes: Roughly 80 million unique TCR beta chains, some 9.9 million of them shared, were counted by a later analysis. Sequencing was performed with immunoSEQ multiplex PCR; in TCRdb, only in-frame clones are kept and a portion is missing. D and trimming were read from the DNA, whereas the V and J calls and clone size are those reported in that table. The sample contains approximately 140,000 clones, around three quarters of which appear only once. The record originates from a study of cytomegalovirus exposure and HLA in healthy donors. This receptor was obtained from a woman in her forties or fifties in good health and CMV-seronegative. Sequenced sample: PBMCs.

The CDR3 sequence is CASSGQRSSYEQYF. The CDR3 DNA is TGTGCCAGTAGCGGGCAGCGGTCGTCCTACGAGCAGTACTTC. The chain is built from TRBV19 and TRBJ2-7, with a possible D match to TRBD2 (5 bases). CDR3 size: 14 residues. In germline, CDR1 is LNHDA, CDR2 SQIVND (reference sequence). V lost 6 bases to trimming and J lost 1 base, with 13 bases between them.